The sequence of this T cell receptor beta chain was determined in a study of T cells in Graves' hyperthyroidism and ophthalmopathy. This clonotype was found many times. V lost 5 bases, J lost 6 bases, and 7 bases stayed unmatched. The CDR3 contains 15 residues. Germline V gene data show CDR1 as MDHEN and CDR2 as SYDVKM. Amplification yielded TCR beta CDR3 regions, with RNA transcripts as the source. The HTBI set primed first-round TCR CDR3 RT-PCR. From the multiplex PCR reads, TCRdb called clonotypes with MiXCR, one entry per CDR3 protein. Of 400,000 or so distinct CDR3 sequences listed, about 14% are singletons.

The source material was blood. This chain joins TRBV28 and TRBJ2-1; 10 nucleotides line up with TRBD1. The clonotype originates from a woman in her 30s with Graves' ophthalmopathy. CDR3 protein: CASSLSGTGVNEQFF. The CDR3 DNA is TGTGCCAGCAGTCTGTCCGGGACAGGGGTCAATGAGCAGTTCTTC.